The clone carrying this T cell receptor (beta chain) was picked up a small number of times. Each single cDNA molecule received a unique molecular identifier. TCRdb recomputed calls from the 5' RACE reads with MiXCR, one row per CDR3 protein. The data hold about 81,000 distinct CDR3 sequences, with 11% to 15% observed a single time. J gave up 1 base and V 6 bases, and 4 bases lay outside the gene matches. Germline V gene lookup returns CDR1 DFQATT and CDR2 SNEGSKA (reference sequence). This CDR3 comprises 13 residues. These data originate in a study of early T cells in non-severe SARS-CoV-2 infection. Background on the study: Sequencing was performed on bulk RNA from unsorted whole blood, leaving chains unpaired.

The receptor's source is an adult who was a healthcare worker with PCR-confirmed SARS-CoV-2 infection or an uninfected control (not recorded which). The genes are TRBV20-1 and TRBJ1-1, with TRBD1 matching 8 bases. Sequencing was done on a sample of whole blood. The DNA of the CDR3 is TGCAGTGCAAGACAGGGGAGGAACACTGAAGCTTTCTTT. Protein: CSARQGRNTEAFF.